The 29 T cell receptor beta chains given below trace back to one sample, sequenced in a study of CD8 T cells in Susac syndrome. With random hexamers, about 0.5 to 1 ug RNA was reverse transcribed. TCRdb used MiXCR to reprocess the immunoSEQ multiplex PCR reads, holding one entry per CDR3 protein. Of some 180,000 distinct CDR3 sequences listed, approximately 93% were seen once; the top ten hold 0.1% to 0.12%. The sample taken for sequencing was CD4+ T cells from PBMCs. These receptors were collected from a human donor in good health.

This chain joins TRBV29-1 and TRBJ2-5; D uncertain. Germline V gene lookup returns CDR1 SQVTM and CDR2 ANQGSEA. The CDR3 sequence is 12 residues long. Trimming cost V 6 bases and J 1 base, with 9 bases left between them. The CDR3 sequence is CSVKSPQETQYF. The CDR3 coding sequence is TGCAGCGTAAAGTCCCCCCAAGAGACCCAGTACTTC. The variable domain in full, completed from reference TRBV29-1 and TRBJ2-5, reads SAVISQKPSRDICQRGTSLTIQCQVDSQVTMMFWYRQQPGQSLTLIATANQGSEATYESGFVIDKFPISRPNLTFSTLTVSNMSPEDSSIYLCSVKSPQETQYFGPGTRLLVL.

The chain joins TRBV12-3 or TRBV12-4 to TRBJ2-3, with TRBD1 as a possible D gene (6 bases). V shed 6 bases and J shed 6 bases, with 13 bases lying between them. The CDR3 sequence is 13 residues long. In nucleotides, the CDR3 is TGTGCCAGCAGACCGGACAGCAGGGATACGCAGTATTTT. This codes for CASRPDSRDTQYF.

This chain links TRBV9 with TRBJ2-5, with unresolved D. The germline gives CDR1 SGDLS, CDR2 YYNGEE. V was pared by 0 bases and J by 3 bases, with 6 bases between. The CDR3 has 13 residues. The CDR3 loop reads CASSVGPEETQYF. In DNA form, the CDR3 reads TGTGCCAGCAGCGTAGGACCTGAAGAGACCCAGTACTTC. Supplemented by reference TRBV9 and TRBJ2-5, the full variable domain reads DSGVTQTPKHLITATGQRVTLRCSPRSGDLSVYWYQQSLDQGLQFLIQYYNGEERAKGNILERFSAQQFPDLHSELNLSSLELGDSALYFCASSVGPEETQYFGPGTRLLVL.

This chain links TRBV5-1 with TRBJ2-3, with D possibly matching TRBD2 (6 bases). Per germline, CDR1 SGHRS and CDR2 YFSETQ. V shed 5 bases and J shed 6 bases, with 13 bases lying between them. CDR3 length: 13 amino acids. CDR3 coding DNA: TGCGCCAGCAGAGTGGAGGGGTCCGATACGCAGTATTTT. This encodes CASRVEGSDTQYF.

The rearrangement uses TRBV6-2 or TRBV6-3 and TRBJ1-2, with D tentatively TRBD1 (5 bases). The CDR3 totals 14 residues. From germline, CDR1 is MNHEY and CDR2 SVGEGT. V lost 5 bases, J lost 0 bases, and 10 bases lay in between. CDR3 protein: CASSDSPPNYGYTF. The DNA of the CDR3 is TGTGCCAGCAGTGACAGCCCTCCTAACTATGGCTACACCTTC.

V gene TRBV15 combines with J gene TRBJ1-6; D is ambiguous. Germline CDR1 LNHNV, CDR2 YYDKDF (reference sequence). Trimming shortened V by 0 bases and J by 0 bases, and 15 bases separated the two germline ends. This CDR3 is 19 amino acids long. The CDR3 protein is CATSRDPAFGSSYNSPLHF. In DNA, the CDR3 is TGTGCCACCAGCAGAGATCCGGCTTTTGGGAGCTCCTATAATTCACCCCTCCACTTT.

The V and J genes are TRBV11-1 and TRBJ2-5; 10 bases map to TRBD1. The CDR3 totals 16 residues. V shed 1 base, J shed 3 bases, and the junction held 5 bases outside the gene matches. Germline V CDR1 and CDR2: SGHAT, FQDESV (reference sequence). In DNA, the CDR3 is TGTGCCAGCAGCTTAGGGGGACAGGGGCCAGAAGAGACCCAGTACTTC. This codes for CASSLGGQGPEETQYF.

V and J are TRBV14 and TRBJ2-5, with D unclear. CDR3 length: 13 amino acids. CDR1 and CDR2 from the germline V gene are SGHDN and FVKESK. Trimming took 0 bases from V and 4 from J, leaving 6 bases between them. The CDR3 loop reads CASSQDLRETQYF. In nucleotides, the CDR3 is TGTGCCAGCAGCCAAGATTTGAGAGAGACCCAGTACTTC.

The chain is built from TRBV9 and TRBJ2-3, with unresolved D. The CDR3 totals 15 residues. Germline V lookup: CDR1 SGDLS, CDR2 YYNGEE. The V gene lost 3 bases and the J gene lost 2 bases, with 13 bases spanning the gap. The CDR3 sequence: CASSGTPTYTDTQYF. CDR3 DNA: TGTGCCAGCAGCGGGACCCCCACTTACACAGATACGCAGTATTTT.

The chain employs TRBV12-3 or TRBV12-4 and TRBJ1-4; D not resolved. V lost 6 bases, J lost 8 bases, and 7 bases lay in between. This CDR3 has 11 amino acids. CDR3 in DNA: TGTGCCAGCAGCGACCGGGAAAAACTGTTTTTT. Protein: CASSDREKLFF.

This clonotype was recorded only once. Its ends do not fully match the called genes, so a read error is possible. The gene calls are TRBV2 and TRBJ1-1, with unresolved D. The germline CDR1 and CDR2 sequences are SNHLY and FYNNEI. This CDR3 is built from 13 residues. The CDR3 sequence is CASSPTEYAEVFF. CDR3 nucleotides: TGTGCCAGCAGTCCCACAGAGTACGCTGAAGTTTTCTTT.

CDR3 sequence reads: CSARAPANNEQFF. Written as DNA, the CDR3 is TGCAGTGCTCGGGCGCCCGCGAACAATGAGCAGTTCTTC. The chain couples TRBV20-1 to TRBJ2-1; no firm D call. V gave up 5 bases and J gave up 5 bases, with 13 bases separating them. The CDR3 covers 13 residues. CDR1 and CDR2 from the germline V gene are DFQATT and SNEGSKA (reference sequence).

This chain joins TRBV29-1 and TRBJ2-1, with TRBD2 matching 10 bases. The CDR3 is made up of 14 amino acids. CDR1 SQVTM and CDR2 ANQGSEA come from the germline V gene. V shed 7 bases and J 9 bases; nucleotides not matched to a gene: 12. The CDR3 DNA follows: TGCAGCGCTGGTAGGCAGCGGGGGGGCACTGAGCAGTTCTTC. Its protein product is CSAGRQRGGTEQFF.

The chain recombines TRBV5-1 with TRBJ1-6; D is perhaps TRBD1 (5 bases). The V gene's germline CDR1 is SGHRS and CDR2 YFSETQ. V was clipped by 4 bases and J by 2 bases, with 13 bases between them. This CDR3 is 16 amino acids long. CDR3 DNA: TGCGCCAGCAGCCGCAGGGCAGAAACCTATAATTCACCCCTCCACTTT. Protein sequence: CASSRRAETYNSPLHF.

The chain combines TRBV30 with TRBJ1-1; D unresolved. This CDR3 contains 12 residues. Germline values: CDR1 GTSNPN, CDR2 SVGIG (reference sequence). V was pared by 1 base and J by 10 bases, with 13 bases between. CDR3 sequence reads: CAWSDGPRAAFF. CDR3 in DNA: TGTGCCTGGAGTGATGGGCCCCGCGCAGCTTTCTTT.

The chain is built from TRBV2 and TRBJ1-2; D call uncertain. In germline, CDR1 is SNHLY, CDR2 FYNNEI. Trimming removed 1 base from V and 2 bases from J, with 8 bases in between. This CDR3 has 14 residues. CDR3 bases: TGTGCCAGCAGTGAAGGGGCGGTAAACTATGGCTACACCTTC. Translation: CASSEGAVNYGYTF.

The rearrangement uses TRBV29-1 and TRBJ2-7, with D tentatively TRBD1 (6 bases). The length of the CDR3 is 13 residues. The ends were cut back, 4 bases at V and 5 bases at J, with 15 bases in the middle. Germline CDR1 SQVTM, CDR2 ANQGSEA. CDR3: CSVAGHTSDEQYF. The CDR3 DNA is TGCAGCGTTGCGGGACACACCTCTGACGAGCAGTACTTC.

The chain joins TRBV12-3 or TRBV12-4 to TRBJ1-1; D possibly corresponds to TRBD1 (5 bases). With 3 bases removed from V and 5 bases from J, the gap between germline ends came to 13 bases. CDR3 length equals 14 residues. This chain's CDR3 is CASSFTGGGTEAFF. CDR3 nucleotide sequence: TGTGCCAGCAGTTTTACGGGGGGAGGTACTGAAGCTTTCTTT.

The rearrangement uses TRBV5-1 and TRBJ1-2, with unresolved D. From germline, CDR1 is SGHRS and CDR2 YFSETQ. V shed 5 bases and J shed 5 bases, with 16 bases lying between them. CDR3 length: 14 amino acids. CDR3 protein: CASRTERGSYGYTF. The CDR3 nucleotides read TGCGCCAGCAGAACGGAAAGAGGGTCTTATGGCTACACCTTC.

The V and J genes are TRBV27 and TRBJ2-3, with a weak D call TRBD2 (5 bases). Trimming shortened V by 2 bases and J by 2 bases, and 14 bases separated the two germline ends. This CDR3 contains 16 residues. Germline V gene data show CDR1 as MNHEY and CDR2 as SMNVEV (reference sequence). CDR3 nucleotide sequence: TGTGCCAGCAGTTTAAGGCGGGTCGGTCCCACAGATACGCAGTATTTT. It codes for CASSLRRVGPTDTQYF.

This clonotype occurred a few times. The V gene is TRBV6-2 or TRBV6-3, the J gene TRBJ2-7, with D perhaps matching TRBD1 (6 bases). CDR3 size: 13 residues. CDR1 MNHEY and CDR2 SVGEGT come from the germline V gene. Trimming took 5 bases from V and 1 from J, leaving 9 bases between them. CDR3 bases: TGTGCCAGCAGTGTCGACAGGTCCTACGAGCAGTACGTC. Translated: CASSVDRSYEQYV.

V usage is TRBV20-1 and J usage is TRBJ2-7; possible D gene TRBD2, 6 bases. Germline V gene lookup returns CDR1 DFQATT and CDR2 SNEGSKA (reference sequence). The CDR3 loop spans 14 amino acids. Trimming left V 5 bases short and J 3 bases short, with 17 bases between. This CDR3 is CSAAAGLKDYEQYV. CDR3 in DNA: TGCAGTGCTGCTGCGGGACTGAAGGACTACGAGCAGTACGTC.

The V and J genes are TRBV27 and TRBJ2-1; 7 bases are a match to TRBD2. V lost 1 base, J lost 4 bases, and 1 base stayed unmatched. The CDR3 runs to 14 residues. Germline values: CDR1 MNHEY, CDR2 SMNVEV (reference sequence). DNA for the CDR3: TGTGCCAGCAGTTTATGGCGGGGGTACAATGAGCAGTTCTTC. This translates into CASSLWRGYNEQFF.

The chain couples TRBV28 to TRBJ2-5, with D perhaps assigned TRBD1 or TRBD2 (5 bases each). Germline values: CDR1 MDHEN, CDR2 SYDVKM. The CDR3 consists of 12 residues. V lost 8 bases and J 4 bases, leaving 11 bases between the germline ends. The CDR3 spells CASGDQGETQYF. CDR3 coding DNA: TGTGCCAGCGGGGACCAAGGAGAGACCCAGTACTTC.

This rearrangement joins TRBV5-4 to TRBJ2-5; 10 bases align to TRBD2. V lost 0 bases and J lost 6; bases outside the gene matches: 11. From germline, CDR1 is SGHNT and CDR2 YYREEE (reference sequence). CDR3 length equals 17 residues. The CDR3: CASSLARVAGGPKTQYF. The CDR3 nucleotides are TGTGCCAGCAGCTTGGCCAGGGTAGCGGGGGGCCCGAAGACCCAGTACTTC.

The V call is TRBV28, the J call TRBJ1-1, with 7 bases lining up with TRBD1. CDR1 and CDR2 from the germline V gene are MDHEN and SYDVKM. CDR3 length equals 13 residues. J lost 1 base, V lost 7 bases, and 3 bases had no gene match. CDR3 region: CASTRQGNTEAFF. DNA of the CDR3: TGTGCCAGCACCAGACAGGGGAACACTGAAGCTTTCTTT.

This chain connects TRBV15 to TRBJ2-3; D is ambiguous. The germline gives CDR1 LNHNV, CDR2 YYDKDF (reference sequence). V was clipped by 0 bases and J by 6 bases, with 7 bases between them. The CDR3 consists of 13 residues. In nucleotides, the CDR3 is TGTGCCACCAGCAGAGATCGACTGGATACGCAGTATTTT. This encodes CATSRDRLDTQYF.

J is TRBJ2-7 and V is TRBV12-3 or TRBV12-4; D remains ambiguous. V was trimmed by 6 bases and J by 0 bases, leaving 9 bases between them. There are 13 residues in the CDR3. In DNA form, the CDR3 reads TGTGCCAGCAGCTCCCCCACCTCCTACGAGCAGTACGTC. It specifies CASSSPTSYEQYV.

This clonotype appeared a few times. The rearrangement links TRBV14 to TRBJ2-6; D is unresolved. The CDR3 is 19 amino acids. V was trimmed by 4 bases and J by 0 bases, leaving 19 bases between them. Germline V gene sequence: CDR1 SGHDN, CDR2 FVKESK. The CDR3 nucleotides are TGTGCCAGCAGCCCACTAACGGGCCTCCCCCTCTCTGGGGCCAACGTCCTGACTTTC. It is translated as CASSPLTGLPLSGANVLTF.